This T cell receptor (beta chain) emerged from a study of T cells in Graves' hyperthyroidism and ophthalmopathy. V was clipped by 6 bases and J by 6 bases; unmatched bases: 7. The CDR3 consists of 15 residues. This clonotype was seen repeatedly, ten times or more. Antigen: not known. Whole-study results and caveats: A 13 V-J model separated ophthalmopathy from stable hyperthyroidism.

TCR beta CDR3 regions were amplified from RNA transcripts. HTBI primers were the set used in a first-round RT-PCR of the TCR CDR3. Each CDR3 protein gets one entry after TCRdb re-called the multiplex PCR reads with MiXCR. The sample contains fewer than 650,000 distinct CDR3 sequences, 12% to 15% of which appear only once. The sequence came from a woman between 40 and 55 years old with Graves' hyperthyroidism. The specimen was blood. This sequence joins TRBV12-3 or TRBV12-4 and TRBJ2-1, with 11 bases that match TRBD2. The CDR3 is CASSLTSGSSNEQFF. CDR3 DNA sequence: TGTGCCAGCAGCCTTACTAGCGGGAGCAGCAATGAGCAGTTCTTC.